This passage covers 17 T cell receptor beta chains from one sample sequenced in a study of cytomegalovirus exposure and HLA in healthy donors. Use of 60 Vbeta and 13 Jbeta primers characterized the PCR. Sequencing was performed with immunoSEQ multiplex PCR; in TCRdb, only in-frame clones are kept and a portion is missing. The data contain about 120,000 clones, 70% to 80% of them seen just once; the ten biggest clones take up 4% to 4.5%. The sequencing sample was made of PBMCs. The source is a woman in her thirties or forties in good health and CMV-seropositive.

The chain recombines TRBV5-5 with TRBJ2-1; 12 bases map to TRBD2. With V trimmed by 5 bases and J by 6 bases, 12 bases remained unmatched. Germline values: CDR1 SGHKS, CDR2 YYEKEE (reference sequence). This CDR3 is 17 amino acids long. CDR3 nucleotide sequence: TGTGCCAGCAGTAATGCCAAGACTAGCGGGAGTGGCAATGAGCAGTTCTTC. It translates to CASSNAKTSGSGNEQFF.

The chain links TRBV6-1 to TRBJ2-7, with TRBD2 as a possible D gene (5 bases). The CDR3 is 16 residues long. V lost 1 base and J lost 3, with 16 bases in between. Germline CDR1 reads MNHNS; CDR2 reads SASEGT. The CDR3 region has the DNA TGTGCCAGCAGTGAAGGTGGAGGCCCTAAGAACTACGAGCAGTACTTC. This sequence encodes CASSEGGGPKNYEQYF.

The chain employs TRBV9 and TRBJ1-1; D uncertain. The CDR3 length is 15 residues. Germline values: CDR1 SGDLS, CDR2 YYNGEE. V was trimmed by 0 bases and J by 0 bases, leaving 9 bases between them. CDR3 nucleotides: TGTGCCAGCAGCGTAGTACCTTCTATGAACACTGAAGCTTTCTTT. Translating gives CASSVVPSMNTEAFF.

This clone has just one count. The rearrangement joins TRBV30 to TRBJ1-1; no reliable D call. The CDR3 runs to 13 residues. Germline assignment: CDR1 GTSNPN and CDR2 SVGIG (reference sequence). V was trimmed by 5 bases and J by 0 bases, leaving 10 bases between them. In DNA form, the CDR3 reads TGTGCCTGGTCGTCAGGCTTGAACACTGAAGCTTTCTTT. Amino acids: CAWSSGLNTEAFF.

The chain combines TRBV18 with TRBJ1-3; 8 nucleotides align to TRBD1. V dropped 2 bases and J dropped 16; count of bases not matched to a gene: 10. CDR3 length: 13 amino acids. CDR1 and CDR2 from the germline V gene are KGHSH and LQKENI. The CDR3 coding sequence is TGTGCCAGCTCACCAGATAAGACCGGGACAGGTTATTTT. Protein product: CASSPDKTGTGYF.

This clone showed up just a few times. The chain employs TRBV19 and TRBJ2-2; 8 bases agree with TRBD1. The V gene's germline CDR1 is LNHDA and CDR2 SQIVND (reference sequence). CDR3 length equals 14 residues. The ends lost 2 bases at V and 8 bases at J; junction bases unmatched: 4. Here the CDR3 reads CASSIYQGAGELFF. The CDR3 bases are TGTGCCAGTAGTATATATCAGGGGGCGGGGGAGCTGTTTTTT.

This clone was found once. V and J are TRBV6-1 and TRBJ2-7, with 10 bases identical to TRBD1. Germline CDR1 and CDR2: MNHNS and SASEGT. Trimming at V came to 10 bases and at J to 2 bases, leaving 5 bases not matched to a gene. The CDR3 is made up of 13 amino acids. The CDR3 sequence is CATDRGRTYEQYF. The DNA of the CDR3 is TGTGCCACCGACAGGGGGCGGACCTACGAGCAGTACTTC.

The rearrangement uses TRBV7-9 and TRBJ1-2, with D unclear. Deletions cut 8 bases from V and 2 bases from J, with 9 bases between. This CDR3 comprises 12 residues. The germline CDR1 and CDR2 sequences are SEHNR and FQNEAQ (reference sequence). The CDR3 loop is CASRRENYGYTF. CDR3 in DNA: TGTGCCAGCCGCCGAGAAAACTATGGCTACACCTTC.

The rearrangement joins TRBV7-3 to TRBJ2-3; 10 nucleotides agree with TRBD2. V shed 4 bases, J shed 0 bases, and the junction held 22 bases outside the gene matches. Germline assignment: CDR1 SGHTA and CDR2 FQGTGA. The CDR3 loop spans 22 amino acids. The CDR3: CASSSSGRASGRGGVSTDTQYF. The DNA for the CDR3 is TGTGCCAGCAGCTCCTCGGGTAGGGCTAGCGGGAGAGGAGGGGTTAGCACAGATACGCAGTATTTT.

The chain joins TRBV19 to TRBJ1-2, with 10 bases that match TRBD1. Trimming at V came to 5 bases and at J to 4 bases, leaving 16 bases not matched to a gene. Germline values: CDR1 LNHDA, CDR2 SQIVND (reference sequence). The CDR3 is 18 residues long. The CDR3 here is CASSPKVWGTGAIYGYTF. In DNA form, the CDR3 reads TGTGCCAGTAGTCCTAAAGTCTGGGGGACAGGGGCCATCTATGGCTACACCTTC.

This chain joins TRBV5-4 and TRBJ2-2; D call uncertain. The CDR3 has 14 residues. Trimming left V 1 base short and J 3 bases short, with 7 bases between. Germline V CDR1 and CDR2: SGHNT, YYREEE (reference sequence). This CDR3 is CASSLFSYTGELFF. The CDR3 DNA reads as TGTGCCAGCAGCTTGTTCTCGTACACCGGGGAGCTGTTTTTT.

The gene calls are TRBV19 and TRBJ2-1; the D gene is possibly TRBD2 (7 bases). Trimming pared 6 bases from V and 1 base from J, leaving 13 bases between. This CDR3 spans 15 amino acids. The germline V gene has CDR1 LNHDA and CDR2 SQIVND (reference sequence). CDR3 DNA sequence: TGTGCCAGTAGAGGGGGGGCAGGGTCCTACAATGAGCAGTTCTTC. As protein: CASRGGAGSYNEQFF.

The rearrangement links TRBV5-1 to TRBJ2-1; 11 nucleotides match TRBD2. V was clipped by 1 base and J by 0 bases; unmatched bases: 0. Germline CDR1 is SGHRS and CDR2 is YFSETQ. CDR3 length: 16 amino acids. The DNA for the CDR3 is TGCGCCAGCAGCTTGACTAGCGGGAGCTCCTACAATGAGCAGTTCTTC. Residues: CASSLTSGSSYNEQFF.

CDR3 coding DNA: TGTGCCAGCAGCTTGCAGGGAGGGGTCTATGGCTACACCTTC. It yields the protein CASSLQGGVYGYTF. The chain combines TRBV7-9 with TRBJ1-2; a possible D gene is TRBD1 (5 bases). Germline V gene lookup returns CDR1 SEHNR and CDR2 FQNEAQ (reference sequence). Trimming took 3 bases from V and 4 from J, leaving 12 bases between them. The CDR3 is made up of 14 amino acids.

CDR3 DNA sequence: TGTGCCAGCAGACAACAGGGAGACGGGGAGCTGTTTTTT. Translated: CASRQQGDGELFF. This chain uses TRBV2 with TRBJ2-2; tentatively, D is TRBD1 (6 bases). Germline loops: CDR1 SNHLY, CDR2 FYNNEI. This CDR3 comprises 13 residues. The ends were cut back, 6 bases at V and 7 bases at J, with 12 bases in the middle.

The CDR3 bases are TGTGCCAGCAGCCCCCGAGGGGGCGCCTTTAACTATGGCTACACCTTC. Amino acids: CASSPRGGAFNYGYTF. The chain joins TRBV9 to TRBJ1-2; 7 positions match TRBD1. CDR3 size: 16 residues. CDR1 and CDR2 (germline): SGDLS, YYNGEE. V shed 4 bases, J shed 1 base, and the junction held 10 bases outside the gene matches.

This sequence joins TRBV9 and TRBJ2-1; D may be TRBD2 (7 bases). V lost 0 bases to trimming and J lost 11 bases, with 18 bases between them. Germline CDR1 reads SGDLS; CDR2 reads YYNGEE. The CDR3 length is 15 residues. The DNA for the CDR3 is TGTGCCAGCAGCGTAGGGGGGGCAGGGGAGGGAAAGCAGTTCTTC. Translation: CASSVGGAGEGKQFF.